The present entry profiles one T cell receptor beta chain with its context. It has no known antigen specificity. Base quality data are lacking; no much larger clone is found one base away. This sample stems from a study of cytomegalovirus exposure and HLA in healthy donors (dated by TCRdb to the late 2010s). Broadly, across the study: An earlier analysis of approximately 600 of the donors reported more than 250 Gb of sequence data and 100 million to 130 million unique TCR beta sequences from some 180 million T cells. Roughly 290 gigabases of sequencing data and around 85 million unique TCR sequences made up an early release that covered some 640 HLA-typed donors. Of the roughly 400 genotyped donors, roughly 85% fell in the genetic ancestry cluster associated with self-reported Caucasian donors. The study aimed to test whether cataloging public T cell receptors could reveal signatures of past pathogen exposure. The study profiled the T cell repertoires of under 850 subjects by immunosequencing and related them to cytomegalovirus serostatus. Along with the roughly 670-subject first cohort, a separate validation cohort of around 110 different subjects was used. The study combined high-throughput TCR immunosequencing, statistical association of individual TCRs with disease status, and machine learning to predict cytomegalovirus infection status. To study patterns of TCR occurrence, a later analysis re-analyzed previously published TCR beta repertoires from 500 to 850 donors and added high-resolution HLA genotyping. Rather than drawing on any new phenotypic data, the later analysis identified candidate immune exposures from TCR beta sequences and the way those sequences occurred across donors. To decide whether each TCR beta V gene segment behaved as functional or pseudogenic, an earlier analysis of approximately 600 of the donors relied on high-throughput TCR beta sequencing. Donor age, sex, ethnicity and CMV serostatus were compiled together with the repertoire data. A later genetic analysis used genome-wide SNP genotypes for about three fifths of the 666 donors, treating that subset as a discovery cohort. All discovery cohort repertoires had been generated using a single sequencing platform. Both class I and class II loci were covered by HLA typing, at four-digit resolution. The number of donors typed differed by locus, with 629-630 for A, B, C, DRB1 and DQB1, roughly 520 for DQA1, approximately 570 for DPA1, and some 470 for DPB1. Roughly 5 DR-DQ haplotypes were treated as single units for association and clustering because of strong linkage in the cohort. On average, about 240,000 unique TCR beta nucleotide sequences were sequenced per donor among fewer than 500 genotyped donors of the cohort, with approximately 18% of those sequences being non-productive. Broader findings and caveats from the paper: In a later analysis, HLA-associated TCR beta chains were found to be more clonally expanded and to have lower generation probabilities than equally common non-associated chains. A group of highly shared sequence variants was considered likely to be a technical artifact of the sequencing pipeline. According to a later analysis, parvovirus B19, influenza, CMV and Epstein-Barr virus appeared linked to several top co-occurrence clusters. While some public TCRs were present in many individuals, most TCR sequences turned up only very rarely across donors. Correlated functional status among segregating V segments might be attributable to linkage disequilibrium, but an unknown experimental factor could not be ruled out. The classifier was reported to diagnose cytomegalovirus status with high specificity and sensitivity in both the original and validation cohorts. Three of the identified cytomegalovirus-associated TCR beta chains were confirmed in vitro to be specific for cytomegalovirus antigens. A later genetic analysis reported fewer N-insertions in productive TCRs among donors in an Asian-associated ancestry cluster than the approximately 700-donor mean. CMV serostatus was the only immune exposure information available for the cohort. The presence/absence analyses assumed that sequencing depth was roughly uniform across donors, and that assumption may not be true. An earlier analysis of 587 of the donors showed that most TCR beta V segments appeared in productive rearrangements either about 90% or about 30% of the time, which broadly matched IMGT annotations. Only TCR beta chains were sequenced in this cohort, and the absence of alpha or paired-chain data limited detectable features. Because counts were too low, about 17 rarely observed V segments, including chromosome 9 orphons, were excluded from the earlier analysis of fewer than 650 of the donors. In a later analysis, TCR association rates were found to vary across HLA loci, with the most associated TCRs seen for DRB1 alleles and the fewest for HLA-C alleles. It was suggested by the authors that the approach could potentially be generalized to other disease states and immunological phenotypes. In a later genetic analysis, a missense DCLRE1C variant was associated with V-gene and J-gene trimming of TCR beta chains, and the association was replicated in an independent cohort. When HLA alleles, especially DR and DQ, strongly co-occurred, TCR associations were difficult to assign to individual alleles. Specific HLA alleles were associated with more than 15,000 TCR beta sequences at a false discovery rate of 0.05 in a later analysis. A further reported finding was that TCR beta sequences accurately predicted the HLA-A and HLA-B alleles for most subjects in the first cohort. Because some donors lacked HLA typing at each locus, the association tests relied only on the typed subset. The study listed around 160 TCR beta chains as associated with cytomegalovirus. Because the 87-base-pair reads could not distinguish some IMGT-functional V segments, including TRBV6-2 and TRBV6-3, those segments were excluded. In a later analysis, most CMV-associated TCR beta chains were found to appear HLA-restricted, with HLA associations seemingly driven largely by CMV exposure.

CDR1 is given as SNHLY and CDR2 as FYNNEI, both from the germline V gene. V is pared back by 6 bases and J by 2 bases, with 8 bases lying between the germline termini. The CDR3 measures 13 amino acids from cysteine to phenylalanine. Just the 39-base CDR3 DNA is kept, in frame starting at base 1. The cohort was made up of approximately 670 healthy bone marrow donors. At the time of sampling, all cohort members were nominally healthy, though unrecorded immune exposures were likely present. The donor was CMV seronegative and was included in the group of about 350 seronegative cohort members. Each donor provided a peripheral blood sample, and peripheral blood mononuclear cells were used for TCR beta sequencing. The Qiagen DNeasy Blood Extraction Kit was used to extract genomic DNA from the blood cell samples. The protocol used for the library was the immunoSEQ multiplex PCR assay. The multiplex PCR relied on a mix of 60 forward primers for TCR Vbeta segments and 13 reverse primers for TCR Jbeta segments. The CDR3 region of rearranged TCR beta genes was amplified from genomic DNA with a multiplex PCR assay. On the Illumina HiSeq System, the amplified TCR beta libraries were sequenced as 87-base-pair reads. The paper's data handling went like this. A later analysis counted approximately 76 million unique TCR beta chains across the 500 to 850 repertoires, and roughly 10 million of these chains were shared by at least two donors. A nearest-neighbor algorithm error-corrected the raw reads and collapsed the reads into unique sequences, merging closely related sequences to remove PCR and sequencing errors. Alignment of CDR3 sequences to IMGT reference sequences was used to assign V, D and J gene segments. Each retained sequence needed at least a six-nucleotide match to both a V gene segment and a J gene segment. Rearrangements were called productive when the CDR3 lacked stop codons and stayed in frame with V and J; all others were non-productive. CDR3 was defined according to IMGT convention as the region running from the second conserved V-encoded cysteine to the conserved J-encoded phenylalanine. The earlier analysis of 587 of the donors excluded sequences that lacked an unambiguous match to a single V gene segment. An earlier analysis of 587 of the donors classified V segments as functional when productive rearrangements were above 56.7% and as segregating when the standard deviation between donors was above 5%. To diagnose cytomegalovirus status from the catalog of TCR beta chain sequences, a statistical classification framework was built. In a later analysis, TCR nucleotide sequences were compared against IMGT/GENE-DB human TR gene sequences so that V and J genes could be assigned. In a later analysis, CDR3 sequences and most-parsimonious VDJ recombination scenarios were assigned using the TCRdist pipeline. In a later analysis, each TCR beta chain was defined by its CDR3 amino acid sequence together with its V-gene family, and reads lacking a unique V-gene family were excluded. As a way to deal with suspected cross-contamination and a sequencing artifact, a later analysis dropped approximately 590 nucleotide sequences that were highly shared and had low generation probability. A later analysis calculated a clonal expansion index for each public chain from normalized within-repertoire ranks of inferred template counts. Generation probabilities in a later analysis came from a VDJ recombination model fitted to out-of-frame rearrangements, and those results were checked against IGoR. In a later analysis, TCR-TCR, TCR-HLA and TCR-CMV co-occurrence was scored with hypergeometric tests, and a repertoire-size bias correction was applied to TCR pairs. In a later analysis, false discovery rates were estimated by permuting HLA or CMV assignments 20 times. In a later analysis, co-occurring TCRs were grouped using DBSCAN, and TCRdist sequence similarity was added for clustering within HLA-allele-positive subsets. Repertoires with fewer than 30,000 or more than 120,000 public chains were left out of co-occurrence clustering, as were roughly five repertoires with anomalous nucleotide sharing. Imported from immuneACCESS, the table was reduced by TCRdb to in-frame sequences with V and J called. These copies leave out some clones; in studies compared against another copy, an unresolved V gene accounts for under half, and the cause of the remainder is not known. V and J calls and clone size are as listed in that table; D and trimming were resolved from the DNA. In this sample the table shows about 100,000 clones, approximately 80% of which occur a single time. More than 4% of the sample rests with the top ten.

The receptor's source is a male donor in good health and CMV-seronegative. The sequence is built from TRBV2 and TRBJ2-1; TRBD2 is a possible D gene, resting on 6 matching bases. Sequencing was performed on PBMCs. This receptor has the CDR3 CASSRLAYNEQFF. The DNA is TGTGCCAGCAGCAGACTAGCCTACAATGAGCAGTTCTTC.